The T cell receptor (beta chain) under discussion was sequenced for a study of neurological immune-mediated disorders. A single record per CDR3 protein comes from TCRdb applying MiXCR to the 5' RACE reads. Counted here are approximately 82,000 distinct CDR3 sequences, 13% to 15% occurring once; the ten biggest clones make up more than 6%. This clonotype was seen ten or more times. CDR1 and CDR2 (germline): SGHAT, FQNNGV. The V gene lost 10 bases and the J gene lost 6 bases, with 16 bases spanning the gap. The CDR3 has 13 amino acids. This chain links TRBV11-2 with TRBJ2-1; a weak D match, TRBD2 (5 bases). The specimen sequenced was PBMCs. This TCR came from a woman between 45 and 60 years old in good health. The CDR3 DNA sequence: TGTGCCACTAGTCCGGGGATTGTCAATGAGCAGTTCTTC. As protein: CATSPGIVNEQFF.